The clone carrying this TCR beta chain was observed a handful of times. Its specificity is unknown. CDR1 and CDR2 (germline): DFQATT, SNEGSKA (reference sequence). J lost 7 bases, V lost 2 bases, and 4 bases had no gene match. This CDR3 is built from 14 residues. The source of the sample is a study of response to subunit inactivated influenza vaccine. MiXCR was run by TCRdb on the RT-PCR reads, yielding one entry per CDR3 protein. The sample yields 450,000 to 600,000 distinct CDR3 sequences, 16% seen once. Study outcomes and limitations: After each seasonal influenza vaccination, few new T cells are recruited, the authors suggested.

Sample: CD4+ T cells sorted from PBMCs, taken less than 30 months after vaccination. The TCR was taken from a man between 50 and 75 years old who received an inactivated influenza vaccine. This chain uses TRBV20-1 with TRBJ2-1; 11 bases are a match to TRBD2. The CDR3 coding sequence is TGCAGTGCTAGATTGGCTAGCGGGAGGAATGAGCAGTTCTTC. As protein: CSARLASGRNEQFF.